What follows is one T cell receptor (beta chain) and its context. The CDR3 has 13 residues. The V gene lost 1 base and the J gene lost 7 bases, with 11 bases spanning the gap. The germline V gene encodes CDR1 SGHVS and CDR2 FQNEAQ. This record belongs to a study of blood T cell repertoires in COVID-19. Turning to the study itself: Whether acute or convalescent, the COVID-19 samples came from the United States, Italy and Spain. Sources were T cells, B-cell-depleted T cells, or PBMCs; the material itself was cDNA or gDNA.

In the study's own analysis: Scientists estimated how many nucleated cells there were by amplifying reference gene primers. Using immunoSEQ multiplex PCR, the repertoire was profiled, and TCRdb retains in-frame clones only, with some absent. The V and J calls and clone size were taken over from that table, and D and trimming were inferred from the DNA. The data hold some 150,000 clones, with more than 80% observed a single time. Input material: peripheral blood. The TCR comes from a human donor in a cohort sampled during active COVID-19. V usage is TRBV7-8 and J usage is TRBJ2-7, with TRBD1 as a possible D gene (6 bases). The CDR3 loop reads CASSLEQGWEQYV. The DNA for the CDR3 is TGTGCCAGCAGCTTAGAACAGGGATGGGAGCAGTACGTC.